These 8 T cell receptor beta chains were all obtained from the same sample, sequenced in a study of blood T cell repertoires in COVID-19. Repertoires were generated with immunoSEQ multiplex PCR, while TCRdb's copy carries only in-frame clones and drops some. The data hold around 99,000 clones, with more than 80% observed a single time. Sample: peripheral blood. The receptor source for this set is a man aged 35 to 55 with active or convalescent COVID-19.

This chain connects TRBV7-3 to TRBJ2-1; a weak D match, TRBD2 (5 bases). The CDR3 runs to 13 residues. The V gene lost 5 bases and the J gene lost 6 bases, with 11 bases spanning the gap. Per the germline V gene, CDR1 is SGHTA and CDR2 is FQGTGA. CDR3 sequence: CASSPHTSNEQFF. CDR3 sequence (DNA): TGTGCCAGCAGCCCACATACTAGCAATGAGCAGTTCTTC.

This CDR3 is CASSYRATSGNLNIQYF. The CDR3 DNA reads TGTGCCAGCAGTTACAGGGCGACTAGCGGCAACCTAAACATTCAGTACTTC. The V and J genes are TRBV6-2 or TRBV6-3 and TRBJ2-4; 9 bases agree with TRBD2. V shed 2 bases and J 6 bases; nucleotides not matched to a gene: 11. The germline V gene has CDR1 MNHEY and CDR2 SVGEGT. The CDR3 consists of 17 residues.

The chain is built from TRBV11-2 and TRBJ2-3, with D maybe TRBD1 (5 bases). Trimming shortened V by 2 bases and J by 4 bases, and 7 bases separated the two germline ends. CDR1 is SGHAT, CDR2 FQNNGV, per germline. This CDR3 spans 13 amino acids. The DNA for the CDR3 is TGTGCCAGCAGCTTATTAGGGGCAGATACGCAGTATTTT. The encoded protein is CASSLLGADTQYF.

The chain couples TRBV5-4 to TRBJ2-2, with 10 bases lining up with TRBD1. CDR1 is SGHNT, CDR2 YYREEE, per germline (reference sequence). The CDR3 totals 16 residues. The junction had 9 bases not matched to a gene; V was cut back by 1 base and J by 9 bases. The CDR3 region has the DNA TGTGCCAGCAGCTTGAGGGACAGGGGTAGAACGAGGGAGCTGTTTTTT. Translation: CASSLRDRGRTRELFF.

V gene TRBV7-6 combines with J gene TRBJ2-5, with D possibly being TRBD2 (5 bases). From germline, CDR1 is SGHVS and CDR2 FNYEAQ. The CDR3 contains 12 residues. V was clipped by 1 base and J by 7 bases, with 7 bases between them. The DNA of the CDR3 is TGTGCCAGCAGCTTAGGGAGCGGGACCCAGTACTTC. This sequence encodes CASSLGSGTQYF.

This clone was detected once. The rearrangement joins TRBV7-2 to TRBJ2-3; no clear D. Trimming cost V 3 bases and J 3 bases, with 10 bases left between them. This CDR3 contains 14 residues. CDR1 SGHTA and CDR2 FQGNSA come from the germline V gene. The CDR3 spells CASSFLLRTDTQYF. CDR3 DNA sequence: TGTGCCAGCAGCTTTTTACTACGTACAGATACGCAGTATTTT.

The V gene is TRBV19, the J gene TRBJ2-1; D remains unclear. Germline V gene data show CDR1 as LNHDA and CDR2 as SQIVND (reference sequence). V lost 2 bases to trimming and J lost 4 bases, with 9 bases between them. The CDR3 length is 14 residues. CDR3 loop: CASSILVSYNEQFF. The CDR3 DNA reads TGTGCCAGTAGTATACTAGTTTCTTACAATGAGCAGTTCTTC.

V is TRBV4-3 and J is TRBJ1-2; D not certain. There are 15 residues in the CDR3. In germline, CDR1 is LGHNA, CDR2 YSLEER. V lost 4 bases, J lost 1 base, and 13 bases lay in between. CDR3: CASSLSGASNYGYTF. In DNA, the CDR3 is TGCGCCAGCAGCCTGTCGGGAGCAAGTAACTATGGCTACACCTTC.